Given below is one TCR beta chain in context. As yet, its antigen is unknown. The data are from a study of CD8 T cells in Susac syndrome. Study-wide findings and caveats: Regarding the TCR sequencing and HLA analysis, the study admitted that a relatively small number of individuals were involved.

Random-hexamer reverse transcription was applied to about 0.45 to 1 ug RNA. TCRdb redid the calling of the immunoSEQ multiplex PCR reads with MiXCR, one entry per CDR3 protein. The table lists around 140,000 distinct CDR3 sequences, approximately 95% of them singletons, with over 0.095% in the top ten. The specimen was CD4+ T cells from PBMCs. This clonotype originated in a human donor with multiple sclerosis.

This CDR3 is CASSQWTGGGNYGYTF. Here the CDR3 DNA reads TGTGCCAGCAGCCAATGGACAGGGGGCGGTAACTATGGCTACACCTTC. This chain joins TRBV14 and TRBJ1-2; TRBD1 matches at 11 bases. Germline V gene sequence: CDR1 SGHDN, CDR2 FVKESK. J lost 1 base, V lost 2 bases, and 3 bases had no gene match. CDR3 length equals 16 residues.